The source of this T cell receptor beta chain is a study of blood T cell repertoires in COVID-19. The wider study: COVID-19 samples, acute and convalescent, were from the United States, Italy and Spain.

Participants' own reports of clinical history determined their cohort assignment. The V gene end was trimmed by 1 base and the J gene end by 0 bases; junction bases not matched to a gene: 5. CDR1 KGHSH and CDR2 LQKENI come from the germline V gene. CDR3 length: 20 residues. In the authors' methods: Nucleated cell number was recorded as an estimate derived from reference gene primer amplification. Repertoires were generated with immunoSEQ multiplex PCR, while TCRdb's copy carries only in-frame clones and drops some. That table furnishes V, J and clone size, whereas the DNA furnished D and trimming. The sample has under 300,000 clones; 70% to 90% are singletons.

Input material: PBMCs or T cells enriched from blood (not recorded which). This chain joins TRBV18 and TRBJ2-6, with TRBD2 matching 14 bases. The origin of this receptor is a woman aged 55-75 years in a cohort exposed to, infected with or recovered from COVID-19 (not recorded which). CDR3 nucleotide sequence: TGTGCCAGCTCACCACAACAGACTAGCGGGAGGGCCTCTGGGGCCAACGTCCTGACTTTC. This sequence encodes CASSPQQTSGRASGANVLTF.